This T cell receptor (beta chain) was recovered during a study of shared clonotypes between healthy human individuals. Study-wide findings and caveats: As a rule, naive subsets had a larger estimated richness than memory subsets. About 5% was the fraction of naive CD4 clonotypes found shared across a few donors.

Here immunoSEQ multiplex PCR was the method, and the copy in TCRdb shows in-frame clones only, minus some. The data contain millions of clones, approximately 94% of them singletons. Turning to this clone: Its antigen remains unknown.

In the naive CD8 group, cells lacked CD45RO and were positively selected for CCR7, so terminally differentiated effector memory CD45RA+ cells were left out. The CDR3 runs to 14 residues. From germline, CDR1 is SNHLY and CDR2 FYNNEI. The V and J genes are TRBV2 and TRBJ2-5; 10 positions agree with TRBD1. The J call could be wrong; TRBJ2-7 is a better fit for the DNA end. The sequence was obtained from a man younger than 30 in good health. What was sequenced was naive CD8+ T cells sorted from blood. The CDR3 nucleotides read TGTGCCAGCAGTGTTGGGACAGGGGCCGCCGAGCAGTACTTC. It is translated as CASSVGTGAAEQYF.